This TCR beta chain appears in the sequencing data of a study of response to subunit inactivated influenza vaccine. The CDR3 loop spans 17 amino acids. In germline, CDR1 is LGHDT, CDR2 YNNKEL (reference sequence). V was trimmed by 1 base and J by 0 bases, leaving 12 bases between them. One entry per CDR3 protein, called by TCRdb with MiXCR from the RT-PCR reads. Here the sample spans 550,000 to 800,000 distinct CDR3 sequences, 11% to 15% being singletons. Ten or more counts support this clonotype. Sequenced here: PBMCs from blood, sampled 14 days before vaccination. This chain joins TRBV3-1 and TRBJ2-2; D is unresolved. The source is a man in his fifties or sixties who received an inactivated influenza vaccine. The CDR3 reads CASSQAWMTPNTGELFF. The CDR3, as DNA: TGTGCCAGCAGCCAAGCATGGATGACACCGAACACCGGGGAGCTGTTTTTT.